This note documents a single T cell receptor (beta chain) sequence. The sample originates from a study of T cell responses to AZD1222 COVID-19 vaccine. The junction had 3 bases not matched to a gene; V was cut back by 4 bases and J by 6 bases. The CDR3 is 14 amino acids. Germline V gene lookup returns CDR1 MNHEY and CDR2 SMNVEV (reference sequence). Data came from immunoSEQ multiplex PCR; TCRdb stores just in-frame clones and leaves some out. The sample has more than 150,000 clones, approximately 90% seen once. The chain carries TRBV27 and TRBJ2-3, with 11 positions matching TRBD2. The material sequenced was peripheral blood, taken 28 days after the second AZD1222 dose. This TCR was sampled from an adult who received the AZD1222 COVID-19 vaccine. DNA for the CDR3: TGTGCCAGCAGTTCCATAGCGGGAGGGGATACGCAGTATTTT. It codes for CASSSIAGGDTQYF.